Reported below is one T cell receptor beta chain. As yet, its antigen is unknown. Cells were frozen in aliquots of roughly 500,000, and one aliquot per fraction was sequenced. The source of the sample is a study of coeliac disease. Study details: Coeliac patients had active, refractory type I, or gluten-free-diet-controlled disease. General study results and limits: TRB repertoires were largely private, with most amino acid sequences found in only one sample.

CDR3 length: 14 residues. V lost 4 bases, J lost 0 bases, and 2 bases stayed unmatched. CDR1 and CDR2 from the germline V gene are MNHEY and SMNVEV (reference sequence). The method was immunoSEQ multiplex PCR; TCRdb's version includes in-frame clones alone and lacks a portion of them. The sample has some 6,100 clones; approximately 65% are singletons. Sequenced: lymphocytes from the gut lamina propria. V gene TRBV27 combines with J gene TRBJ1-1; 7 nucleotides line up with TRBD1. This sequence originates from a man aged 55 to 70 with celiac disease on a gluten-free diet. This CDR3 reads CASSSGQLNTEAFF. In DNA form, the CDR3 reads TGTGCCAGCAGTTCGGGACAGCTGAACACTGAAGCTTTCTTT.